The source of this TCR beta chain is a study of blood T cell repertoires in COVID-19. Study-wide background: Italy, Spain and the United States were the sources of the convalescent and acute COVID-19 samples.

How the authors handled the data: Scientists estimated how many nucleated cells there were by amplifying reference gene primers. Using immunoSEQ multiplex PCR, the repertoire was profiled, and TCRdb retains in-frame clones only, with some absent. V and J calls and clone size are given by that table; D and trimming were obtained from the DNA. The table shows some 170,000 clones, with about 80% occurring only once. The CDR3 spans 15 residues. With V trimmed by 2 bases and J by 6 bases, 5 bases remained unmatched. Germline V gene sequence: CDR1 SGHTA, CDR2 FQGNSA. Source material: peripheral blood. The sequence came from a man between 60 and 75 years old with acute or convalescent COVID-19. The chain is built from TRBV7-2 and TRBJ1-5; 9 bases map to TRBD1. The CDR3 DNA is TGTGCCAGCAGCTTATCCCGGACAGGGGCTCAGCCCCAGCATTTT. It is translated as CASSLSRTGAQPQHF.